The text below deals with one T cell receptor (beta chain). This sample was included in a study of blood T cell repertoires in COVID-19. Study-level information: Samples taken during acute and convalescent COVID-19 were collected in the United States, Italy and Spain. T cells, B-cell-depleted T cells, or PBMCs supplied cDNA or gDNA.

Generated by immunoSEQ multiplex PCR, the TCRdb table keeps only in-frame clones and is missing some. The sample records 200,000 or so clones, roughly 84% being singletons. Germline V CDR1 and CDR2: SGHTS, YDEGEE. V lost 3 bases to trimming and J lost 4 bases, with 8 bases between them. This CDR3 is built from 12 residues. The origin of this receptor is a man aged 25-45 years in a cohort exposed to, infected with or recovered from COVID-19 (not recorded which). The rearrangement joins TRBV5-8 to TRBJ2-7, with a tentative D call TRBD1 (6 bases). The sample taken for sequencing was PBMCs or T cells enriched from blood (not recorded which). In nucleotides, the CDR3 is TGTGCCAGCAGCTCCCAGGGGTACGAGCAGTACTTC. This encodes CASSSQGYEQYF.